The T cell receptor (beta chain) described here comes from a study of shared clonotypes between healthy human individuals. The study, taken as a whole, reports: Naive CD4 clonotype sharing across a handful of donors was around 5.5%. Non-shared clonotypes had lower generation probabilities than those shared by all four donors. Sampling covered nothing but blood. Tissue TCR repertoires likely differ from those found in blood. Researchers found naive subsets generally carried larger estimated richness than memory subsets.

This clone was recorded only once. What it binds is unknown. The CDR3 loop spans 17 amino acids. With V trimmed by 7 bases and J by 8 bases, 20 bases remained unmatched. Germline CDR1 reads SEHNR; CDR2 reads FQNEAQ (reference sequence). TCRdb's table, derived via immunoSEQ multiplex PCR, lists solely in-frame clones and lacks some. The sample contains roughly 1,800,000 clones, roughly 94% of which appear only once. CD45RO negativity and positive selection for CCR7 defined naive CD8 cells, a population that excluded terminally differentiated effector memory CD45RA+ cells. The gene calls are TRBV7-9 and TRBJ2-1; 7 bases line up with TRBD2. The sequence derives from a man younger than 35 in good health. Sequences were obtained from naive CD8+ T cells sorted from blood. The CDR3 coding sequence is TGTGCCAGCACCTCCTTGGGAGGGGAACTAACCTTCGATGAGCAGTTCTTC. Translated, it gives CASTSLGGELTFDEQFF.